The present entry profiles one T cell receptor (beta chain) with its context. Its antigen is as yet unknown. This entry comes from a study of healthy donors' naive CD4 and CD8 T cells. Study-wide results and caveats: Positive CDR3 charge linked to CD4+ cells, negative to CD8+ cells.

Each TCR library used roughly 510 ng of total RNA and a linear amplification protocol. As handled by the study authors: Sequencing covered about 80,000 rearranged alpha-chain transcripts across about five healthy donors. Via MiXCR, TCRdb re-called the reads, giving one row per CDR3 protein. It is TCRdb's table, rather than the study itself, that gives the V and J calls and clone size. This sample yields about 200,000 distinct CDR3 sequences, of which around 74% are seen a single time; around 2% belongs to the top ten. The CDR3 has 15 residues. V was shortened by 5 bases and J by 3 bases, with 13 bases between the two germline ends. Germline-derived CDR1 and CDR2 are MNHEY and SVGAGI. Naive CD4+ cells were sorted as CD4+CD8-CD45RO-CD45RA+; naive CD8+ as CD8+CD4-CD45RA+CD27bright.

Material for sequencing was naive CD4+ and CD8+ T cells sorted from blood, pooled from several donors. This receptor was obtained from a pool of human donors in good health; the sample pools cells from several healthy donors. The chain employs TRBV6-5 and TRBJ2-2, with unresolved D. The CDR3 DNA follows: TGTGCCAGCAGTGAGGATAACCGAGACACCGGGGAGCTGTTTTTT. This sequence encodes CASSEDNRDTGELFF.